The 8 T cell receptor delta chains presented below share a single source sample, sequenced in a study of Vδ1+ human thymocytes. General study results and limits: Thymic TRG and TRD repertoires appeared highly polyclonal, with Gaussian CDR3 length distributions.

Sequences come from RNA converted to cDNA by reverse transcription. CDR3 amplicons came from multiplex PCR with pooled V-gene forward and constant-region reverse primers. TCRdb re-processed the multiplex PCR reads via CATT. The sample carries tens of thousands of delta-chain clones, more than 15% recorded once. Their target antigens are unknown. Sequenced: Vdelta1+ gamma-delta thymocytes from the thymus. As for subset: FACS-sorted CD3+ TCRalphabeta- TCRVdelta1+ TCRVdelta2- thymocytes. The receptors derive from a boy under two years old who had congenital heart surgery.

A few counts support this clone. This sequence joins TRDV1 and TRDJ1; weak D call: TRDD2 (6 bases). CDR1 TSWWSYY and CDR2 QGS come from the germline V gene. The CDR3 runs to 22 residues. V was cut by 1 base and J by 8 bases, with 38 bases left in between. The CDR3 sequence is CALGERTNRPTGFWVLRSKLIF. The DNA for the CDR3 is TGTGCTCTTGGGGAACGGACAAATCGTCCTACGGGGTTTTGGGTACTGAGGAGCAAACTCATCTTT.

The V call is TRDV1, the J call TRDJ1; D is uncertain. CDR1 TSWWSYY and CDR2 QGS come from the germline V gene. V gave up 4 bases and J gave up 0 bases, with 9 bases separating them. This CDR3 comprises 14 residues. This CDR3 reads CALGGTHYTDKLIF. The CDR3 DNA follows: TGTGCTCTTGGGGGCACTCACTACACCGATAAACTCATCTTT.

This chain links TRAV29/DV5 with TRDJ1; 13 bases match TRDD3. The CDR3 loop spans 23 amino acids. The V segment lost 0 bases and the J segment 0 bases; nucleotides outside the gene matches: 23. Germline V gene sequence: CDR1 NSMFDY, CDR2 ISSIKDK. DNA of the CDR3: TGTGCAGCAAGCGAGGTATCCTTCCCCTATGCCGTACTGGGGGATACGTACACCGATAAACTCATCTTT. It codes for CAASEVSFPYAVLGDTYTDKLIF. Variable domain in full (rest from reference TRAV29/DV5 and TRDJ1): DQQVKQNSPSLSVQEGRISILNCDYTNSMFDYFLWYKKYPAEGPTFLISISSIKDKNEDGRFTVFLNKSAKHLSLHIVPSQPGDSAVYFCAASEVSFPYAVLGDTYTDKLIFGKGTRVTVEP.

In this sample, this clone turned up a few times. This chain connects TRDV1 to TRDJ1; perhaps TRDD3 as D (6 bases). Trimming removed 4 bases from V and 0 bases from J, with 33 bases in between. Germline lookup yields CDR1 TSWWSYY and CDR2 QGS. The CDR3 loop spans 22 amino acids. The CDR3 is CALGVPSLGSFRGTGNTDKLIF. The CDR3 nucleotides are TGTGCTCTTGGGGTACCTTCTTTGGGATCCTTTCGGGGTACTGGGAACACCGATAAACTCATCTTT.

This clone was seen more than once but under ten times. The V call is TRDV1, the J call TRDJ1; 8 bases agree with TRDD3. Trimming took 1 base from V and 0 from J; bases not matched to a gene: 16. The germline gives CDR1 TSWWSYY, CDR2 QGS. The CDR3 contains 20 residues. This chain's CDR3 is CALGEHPFFCTGGHTDKLIF. CDR3 bases: TGTGCTCTTGGGGAACACCCCTTCTTCTGTACTGGGGGCCACACCGATAAACTCATCTTT.

This clone was seen a handful of times. An end of the junction differs from the germline gene, which may be a read error. The chain has TRDV1 and TRDJ1; tentatively, D is TRDD3 (6 bases). Looked up from germline, CDR1 is TSWWSYY and CDR2 is QGS. The CDR3 sequence is 15 residues long. CDR3 sequence: CALGEAEVDTDKLIF. The CDR3 nucleotides are TGTGCTCTGGGGGAAGCAGAGGTGGACACCGATAAACTCATCTTT.

The genes are TRDV1 and TRDJ1, with D maybe TRDD3 (5 bases). Trimming pared 0 bases from V and 8 bases from J, leaving 22 bases between. This CDR3 is 17 amino acids long. Germline V gene lookup returns CDR1 TSWWSYY and CDR2 QGS. The CDR3 region has the DNA TGTGCTCTTGGGGAACTAGTAGACACCCAATACGCTGAGAAACTCATCTTT. Its protein product is CALGELVDTQYAEKLIF.

The rearrangement uses TRDV1 and TRDJ1; D remains ambiguous. With 0 bases removed from V and 2 bases from J, the gap between germline ends came to 13 bases. CDR1 and CDR2 (germline): TSWWSYY, QGS. The CDR3 consists of 16 residues. CDR3 sequence reads: CALGELNPGGTDKLIF. CDR3 nucleotide sequence: TGTGCTCTTGGGGAACTAAACCCTGGCGGGACCGATAAACTCATCTTT.